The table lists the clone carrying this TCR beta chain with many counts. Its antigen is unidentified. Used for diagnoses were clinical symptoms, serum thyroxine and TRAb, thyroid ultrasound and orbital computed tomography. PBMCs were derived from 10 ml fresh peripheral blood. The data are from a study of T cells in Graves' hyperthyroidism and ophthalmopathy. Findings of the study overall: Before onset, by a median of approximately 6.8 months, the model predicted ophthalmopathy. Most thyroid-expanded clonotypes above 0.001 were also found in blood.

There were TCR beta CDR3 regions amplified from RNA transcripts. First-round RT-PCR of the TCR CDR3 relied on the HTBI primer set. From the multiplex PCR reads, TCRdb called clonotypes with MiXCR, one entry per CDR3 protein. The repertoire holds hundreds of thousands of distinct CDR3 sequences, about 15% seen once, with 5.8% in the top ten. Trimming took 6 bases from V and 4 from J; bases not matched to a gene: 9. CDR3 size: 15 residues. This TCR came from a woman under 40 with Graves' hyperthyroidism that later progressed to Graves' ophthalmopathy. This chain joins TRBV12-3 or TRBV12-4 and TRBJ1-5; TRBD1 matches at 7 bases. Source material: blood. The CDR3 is CASSPRDRLNQPQHF. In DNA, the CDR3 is TGTGCCAGCAGCCCCCGGGACAGACTGAATCAGCCCCAGCATTTT.